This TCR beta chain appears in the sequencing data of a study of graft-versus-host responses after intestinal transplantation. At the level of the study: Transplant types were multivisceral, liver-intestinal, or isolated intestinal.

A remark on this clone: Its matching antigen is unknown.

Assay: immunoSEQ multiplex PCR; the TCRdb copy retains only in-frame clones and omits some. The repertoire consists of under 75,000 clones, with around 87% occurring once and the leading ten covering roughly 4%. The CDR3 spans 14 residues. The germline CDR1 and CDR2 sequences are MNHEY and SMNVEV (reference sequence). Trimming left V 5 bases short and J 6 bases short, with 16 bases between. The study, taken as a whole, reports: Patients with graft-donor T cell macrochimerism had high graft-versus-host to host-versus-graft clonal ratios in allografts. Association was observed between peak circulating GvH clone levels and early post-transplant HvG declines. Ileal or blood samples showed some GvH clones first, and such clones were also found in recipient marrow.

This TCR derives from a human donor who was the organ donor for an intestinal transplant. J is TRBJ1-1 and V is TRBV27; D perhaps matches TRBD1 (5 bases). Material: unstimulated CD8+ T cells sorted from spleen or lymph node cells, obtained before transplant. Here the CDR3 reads CASSLLLGHPEAFF. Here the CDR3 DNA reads TGTGCCAGCAGTCTGCTGTTGGGGCACCCTGAAGCTTTCTTT.